Listed below are T cell receptor beta chains from one sample, sequenced in a study of graft-versus-host responses after intestinal transplantation. Profiled with immunoSEQ multiplex PCR; TCRdb holds only in-frame clones, not every one. Of tens of thousands of clones listed, about 90% were seen once; the top ten hold approximately 2.9%. The sample in question was PBMCs, obtained approximately four months after intestinal transplantation. These receptors were obtained from a human patient who received an intestinal transplant, so some T cells may come from the graft donor. Both conserved end residues are part of each CDR3. The D gene is left open where the match is weak. Clone size is stated in some rows and not others, as once, few, many or a class when expanded.

size,D,J,V,CDR3,DNA
.,TRBD2,TRBJ2-1,TRBV6-5,CASSYSPGEGDEQFF,TGTGCCAGCAGTTACAGTCCCGGGGAGGGAGATGAGCAGTTCTTC
.,.,TRBJ1-6,TRBV30,CAWSELGNSPLHF,TGTGCCTGGAGTGAATTGGGGAATTCACCCCTCCACTTT
.,TRBD1,TRBJ2-7,TRBV7-9,CASSFRDRGTDYEQYF,TGTGCCAGCAGCTTCCGGGACAGGGGGACGGACTACGAGCAGTACTTC
.,TRBD2,TRBJ2-3,TRBV28,CASSPSGGAYTQYF,TGTGCCAGCAGTCCTAGCGGGGGGGCTTATACGCAGTATTTT
.,TRBD1,TRBJ1-5,TRBV28,CASSDRVGWNQPQHF,TGTGCCAGCTCCGACAGGGTCGGTTGGAATCAGCCCCAGCATTTT
.,.,TRBJ1-1,TRBV19,CASSNRTVPNTEAFF,TGTGCCAGTAGTAACCGGACAGTCCCGAACACTGAAGCTTTCTTT
few,.,TRBJ1-2,TRBV28,CASSKENYGYTF,TGTGCCAGCAGCAAAGAGAACTATGGCTACACCTTC
.,.,TRBJ2-1,TRBV6-5,CASSYSLGESGGEQFF,TGTGCCAGCAGTTACTCCCTCGGGGAGTCCGGGGGTGAGCAGTTCTTC
.,TRBD2,TRBJ2-3,TRBV4-1,CASSQGLAGVDTQYF,TGCGCCAGCAGCCAAGGACTAGCGGGGGTAGATACGCAGTATTTT
.,TRBD2,TRBJ2-7,TRBV19,CASSQTSGSSYEQYF,TGTGCCAGTAGTCAAACTAGCGGGAGCAGCTACGAGCAGTACTTC
.,TRBD1,TRBJ2-7,TRBV18,CASSPIPPGTGGGEQYF,TGTGCCAGCTCACCAATACCTCCCGGGACAGGGGGAGGCGAGCAGTACTTC
.,.,TRBJ2-7,TRBV21-1,CASRGRGGSEEQYF,TGTGCCAGCAGGGGGCGGGGGGGATCGGAAGAGCAGTACTTC
few,.,TRBJ1-4,TRBV5-8,CASSPDSRNEKLFF,TGTGCCAGCAGCCCGGACAGTCGAAATGAAAAACTGTTTTTT
few,.,TRBJ1-5,TRBV6-1,CASSPSGGYQPQHF,TGTGCCAGCAGTCCAAGCGGGGGGTACCAGCCCCAGCATTTT
.,.,TRBJ2-2,TRBV27,CASSGGGELFF,TGTGCCAGCAGCGGCGGGGGGGAGCTGTTTTTT
.,.,TRBJ1-2,TRBV28,CASSLWAGNYGYTF,TGTGCCAGCAGTTTATGGGCGGGAAACTATGGCTACACCTTC
.,.,TRBJ2-3,TRBV15,CATSRRGLTDTQYF,TGTGCCACCAGCAGGAGGGGTCTCACAGATACGCAGTATTTT
.,TRBD1,TRBJ1-1,TRBV19,CASSIRDRGLGEAFF,TGTGCCAGTAGTATCCGGGACAGGGGATTAGGTGAAGCTTTCTTT
.,.,TRBJ1-4,TRBV29-1,CSVVGLNEKLFF,TGCAGCGTTGTTGGCCTTAATGAAAAACTGTTTTTT
.,TRBD1,TRBJ2-7,TRBV27,CASSLRGQGDRSYEQYF,TGTGCCAGCAGTCTAAGGGGACAGGGGGACCGCTCCTACGAGCAGTACTTC
few,TRBD2,TRBJ2-3,TRBV4-2,CASSQHPSGGSTDTQYF,TGTGCCAGCAGCCAGCATCCCAGCGGGGGAAGCACAGATACGCAGTATTTT
.,TRBD2,TRBJ2-7,TRBV2,CASSVGGGYEQYF,TGTGCCAGCAGTGTTGGCGGGGGCTACGAGCAGTACTTC
.,TRBD2,TRBJ2-2,TRBV28,CASSSPPERGGYIGELFF,TGTGCCAGCAGCTCTCCCCCTGAACGGGGGGGCTACATCGGGGAGCTGTTTTTT
.,.,TRBJ1-1,TRBV25-1,CASSEYYREGDTEAFF,TGTGCCAGCAGTGAATATTACAGGGAAGGGGACACTGAAGCTTTCTTT
.,TRBD1,TRBJ1-6,TRBV5-1,CASSVGTGDSPLHF,TGCGCCAGCAGCGTCGGGACAGGGGATTCACCCCTCCACTTT
.,.,TRBJ1-2,TRBV28,CASSLPPSRGGLYGYTF,TGTGCCAGCAGTTTACCCCCGTCCCGCGGGGGGCTCTATGGCTACACCTTC
.,.,TRBJ1-5,TRBV27,CASSFNGLGQPQHF,TGTGCCAGCAGTTTCAACGGCCTGGGCCAGCCCCAGCATTTT
.,.,TRBJ1-2,TRBV11-2,CASSSPTNWGNYGYTF,TGTGCCAGCAGCTCGCCTACAAATTGGGGTAACTATGGCTACACCTTC
.,TRBD1,TRBJ1-1,TRBV18,CASSPRAGGRNTEAFF,TGTGCCAGCTCACCACGGGCAGGGGGAAGGAACACTGAAGCTTTCTTT